Presented here are 14 T cell receptor beta chains from one specimen sequenced in a study of graft-versus-host responses after intestinal transplantation. Generated by immunoSEQ multiplex PCR, the TCRdb table keeps only in-frame clones and is missing some. The sample lists tens of thousands of clones, 75% to 90% occurring once. Researchers processed graft tissue to release intraepithelial and lamina propria lymphocytes. The specimen was ileum tissue, collected less than 400 days after transplant. The receptors were sampled from a human patient who received an intestinal transplant, so some T cells may come from the graft donor.

This chain links TRBV7-3 with TRBJ2-6; 8 bases agree with TRBD1. CDR1 is SGHTA and CDR2 is FQGTGA in the germline V gene. The CDR3 totals 17 residues. The J segment lost 0 bases and the V segment lost 5 bases, leaving 6 bases of the junction unmatched. CDR3 amino acids: CASSPRTGLSGANVLTF. CDR3 nucleotides: TGTGCCAGCAGCCCCCGGACAGGGCTCTCTGGGGCCAACGTCCTGACTTTC.

About this clone itself: One junction end disagrees with the germline gene, perhaps due to a read error. This sequence joins TRBV9 and TRBJ2-7; D not certain. This CDR3 contains 17 residues. Germline CDR1 reads SGDLS; CDR2 reads YYNGEE. CDR3 sequence (DNA): TGTACCAGCAGCGTAGCCCCGGTGGGGATCTGGCCCTACGAGCAGTACTTC. Its protein is CTSSVAPVGIWPYEQYF.

Details on this clone: Other nucleotide sequences in the sample specify the same CDR3. The chain combines TRBV6-5 with TRBJ2-7, with 10 bases matching TRBD2. The ends lost 4 bases at V and 0 bases at J; junction bases unmatched: 3. Germline V gene lookup returns CDR1 MNHEY and CDR2 SVGAGI. The CDR3 runs to 15 residues. The chain's CDR3 is CASSLTSGSSYEQYF. In DNA form, the CDR3 reads TGTGCCAGCAGTTTGACTAGCGGGTCCTCCTACGAGCAGTACTTC.

The chain is built from TRBV4-1 and TRBJ1-5; D gene uncertain. Trimming left V 0 bases short and J 6 bases short, with 12 bases between. Germline lookup yields CDR1 MGHRA and CDR2 YSYEKL. CDR3 length: 15 amino acids. In nucleotides, the CDR3 is TGCGCCAGCAGCCAAGAATCGGTACGTTCTCAGCCCCAGCATTTT. Translation: CASSQESVRSQPQHF.

V usage is TRBV7-3 and J usage is TRBJ2-2, with TRBD1 matching over 7 bases. The CDR3 spans 15 residues. V was clipped by 2 bases and J by 7 bases; unmatched bases: 7. In germline, CDR1 is SGHTA, CDR2 FQGTGA. CDR3 region: CASSLSRQGSGELFF. The CDR3 nucleotides are TGTGCCAGCAGCTTATCCAGACAGGGTAGCGGGGAGCTGTTTTTT.

This chain uses TRBV2 with TRBJ2-7; 9 bases map to TRBD2. V was clipped by 6 bases and J by 5 bases; unmatched bases: 5. Per the germline V gene, CDR1 is SNHLY and CDR2 is FYNNEI. The CDR3 runs to 13 residues. The DNA for the CDR3 is TGTGCCAGCAGCGGGACTAGCAGACACGAGCAGTACTTC. The encoded protein is CASSGTSRHEQYF.

The chain carries TRBV30 and TRBJ2-2; no reliable D call. From germline, CDR1 is GTSNPN and CDR2 SVGIG (reference sequence). The V gene lost 1 base and the J gene lost 1 base, with 4 bases spanning the gap. This CDR3 region has 13 residues. In DNA form, the CDR3 reads TGTGCCTGGAGTGAGGGGAACACCGGGGAGCTGTTTTTT. Residues: CAWSEGNTGELFF.

This chain uses TRBV6-1 with TRBJ2-7, with D uncertain. Per germline, CDR1 MNHNS and CDR2 SASEGT. The CDR3 contains 13 residues. The V and J ends lost 0 bases and 2 bases respectively, with 5 bases between them. The CDR3 loop is CASSEAEPYEQYF. The CDR3 nucleotides are TGTGCCAGCAGTGAAGCGGAGCCCTACGAGCAGTACTTC.

The genes are TRBV11-1 and TRBJ1-1; perhaps TRBD1 as D (6 bases). This CDR3 is 15 amino acids long. Germline V gene data show CDR1 as SGHAT and CDR2 as FQDESV (reference sequence). The germline V and J ends were trimmed by 0 bases and 5 bases, with 13 bases remaining between them. The CDR3 spells CASSLALQGRTEAFF. DNA for the CDR3: TGTGCCAGCAGCTTAGCGTTACAGGGTCGGACTGAAGCTTTCTTT.

V usage is TRBV7-9 and J usage is TRBJ2-1; the D gene is possibly TRBD1 (5 bases). Germline V lookup: CDR1 SEHNR, CDR2 FQNEAQ (reference sequence). The V gene lost 0 bases and the J gene lost 8 bases, with 11 bases spanning the gap. The CDR3 runs 14 residues. In DNA form, the CDR3 reads TGTGCCAGCAGCTTAGCGGGGCCAGTACATGAGCAGTTCTTC. Amino acids: CASSLAGPVHEQFF.

CDR3 region: CASSQVEETQYF. The CDR3 coding sequence is TGTGCCAGCAGCCAAGTGGAAGAGACCCAGTACTTC. The V gene is TRBV14, the J gene TRBJ2-5; D gene ambiguous. Germline CDR1 reads SGHDN; CDR2 reads FVKESK. The CDR3 spans 12 residues. The V and J ends lost 1 base and 3 bases respectively, with 3 bases between them.

The rearrangement links TRBV4-1 to TRBJ2-1; 10 bases match TRBD2. The V segment lost 4 bases and the J segment 8 bases; nucleotides outside the gene matches: 2. The CDR3 is 13 residues long. Germline V gene data show CDR1 as MGHRA and CDR2 as YSYEKL. The CDR3 nucleotides read TGCGCCAGCAGCCGGACTAGCGGCGATGAGCAGTTCTTC. This translates into CASSRTSGDEQFF.

The CDR3: CASSQVSGTGANYGYTF. CDR3 bases: TGTGCCAGCAGCCAAGTGTCCGGGACAGGGGCTAACTATGGCTACACCTTC. This chain connects TRBV14 to TRBJ1-2; TRBD1 matches at 10 bases. The CDR3 has 17 amino acids. The V gene end was trimmed by 1 base and the J gene end by 0 bases; junction bases not matched to a gene: 5. Germline CDR1 reads SGHDN; CDR2 reads FVKESK.

The chain is built from TRBV6-1 and TRBJ2-2; 8 positions match TRBD1. Trimming took 6 bases from V and 4 from J; bases not matched to a gene: 7. The CDR3 loop spans 15 amino acids. Germline CDR1 reads MNHNS; CDR2 reads SASEGT. This chain's CDR3 is CASRLTGARTGELFF. The CDR3 nucleotides read TGTGCCAGCAGACTGACAGGGGCGCGCACCGGGGAGCTGTTTTTT.